This entry is about one TCR beta chain. Its target is not known. The sample is drawn from a study of cytomegalovirus exposure and HLA in healthy donors. Nominal health characterized the donors when sampled, though unrecorded immune exposures were likely. Germline-derived CDR1 and CDR2 are SGDLS and YYNGEE. The CDR3 has 16 residues. Trimming cost V 0 bases and J 7 bases; bases outside gene matches: 7. 60 Vbeta and 13 Jbeta primers were used in PCR. Repertoires were generated with immunoSEQ multiplex PCR, while TCRdb's copy carries only in-frame clones and drops some. Across some 160,000 clones, the top ten clones capture roughly 1.9% of the sample. Study findings and constraints: In a later analysis, productive TCRs from donors in an Asian-associated ancestry cluster reportedly carried fewer N-insertions than the cohort mean. Trimming of TCR beta V- and J-genes showed a link, identified in a later analysis, to a missense DCLRE1C variant. In vitro work confirmed that a few CMV-associated chains recognize CMV antigens.

This chain joins TRBV9 and TRBJ2-3; 11 nucleotides align to TRBD2. Sequencing used PBMCs. This sequence originates from a man aged 25 to 40 in good health and CMV-seronegative. This CDR3 is CASSVGLLAGVNTQYF. Here the CDR3 DNA reads TGTGCCAGCAGCGTAGGGTTACTAGCGGGAGTGAATACGCAGTATTTT.